Following are 24 T cell receptor beta chains from one sample sequenced in a study of shared clonotypes between healthy human individuals. The protocol was immunoSEQ multiplex PCR, while the TCRdb copy is restricted to in-frame clones and leaves out a portion. The repertoire holds roughly 500,000 clones, with 79% as singletons. The specimen was PBMCs. All receptors derive from a woman between 35 and 50 years old in good health. Some clones in this sample may be carry-over from other donors' samples.

This chain connects TRBV10-2 to TRBJ1-5, with 8 positions matching TRBD1. CDR1 is WSHSY, CDR2 SAAADI, per germline. V shed 8 bases and J 6 bases; nucleotides not matched to a gene: 9. CDR3 length: 14 residues. Here the CDR3 DNA reads TGCGCCAGCGGACAGGGATTGGTGGGTCAGCCCCAGCATTTT. Residues: CASGQGLVGQPQHF.

The chain combines TRBV5-1 with TRBJ2-7, with TRBD2 matching over 7 bases. The CDR3 length is 15 residues. From germline, CDR1 is SGHRS and CDR2 YFSETQ. Unmatched junction bases numbered 10, after V lost 4 bases and J lost 3 bases. CDR3 protein: CASSPRGREVYEQYF. As DNA, the CDR3 is TGCGCCAGCAGCCCCCGGGGACGGGAGGTCTACGAGCAGTACTTC.

This clone was counted once. J is TRBJ2-7 and V is TRBV6-1; 9 bases match TRBD1. The germline V gene encodes CDR1 MNHNS and CDR2 SASEGT. The V and J ends lost 6 bases and 3 bases, in that order; junction bases with no gene match: 9. The CDR3 is 15 amino acids. In nucleotides, the CDR3 is TGTGCCAGCAGAACAGGGGGCGCAGAGGACTACGAGCAGTACTTC. This sequence encodes CASRTGGAEDYEQYF.

This clone was seen more than once but under ten times. The chain is built from TRBV29-1 and TRBJ2-2; TRBD2 might be the D (5 bases). Trimming shortened V by 6 bases and J by 5 bases, and 13 bases separated the two germline ends. CDR1 SQVTM and CDR2 ANQGSEA come from the germline V gene. This CDR3 region has 13 residues. The CDR3 sequence: CSVASGGTGELFF. For the CDR3, the DNA is TGCAGCGTGGCCTCTGGCGGGACCGGGGAGCTGTTTTTT.

Only one count was recorded for this clone. CDR3: CASSLRHQGGAEQFF. CDR3 coding DNA: TGTGCCAGCAGCTTACGACACCAGGGAGGTGCTGAGCAGTTCTTC. V gene TRBV7-8 combines with J gene TRBJ2-1, with D possibly TRBD2 on 6 matching bases. This CDR3 comprises 15 residues. V shed 2 bases and J shed 9 bases, with 17 bases lying between them. Germline CDR1 is SGHVS and CDR2 is FQNEAQ.

V and J are TRBV19 and TRBJ2-7, with 8 positions matching TRBD1. Trimming at V came to 3 bases and at J to 6 bases, leaving 4 bases not matched to a gene. Germline assignment: CDR1 LNHDA and CDR2 SQIVND (reference sequence). This CDR3 has 13 amino acids. The CDR3 DNA is TGTGCCAGTAGTATCGACAGGGGTGGCGAGCAGTACTTC. Amino acids: CASSIDRGGEQYF.

This clone appeared once. The V and J genes are TRBV6-5 and TRBJ2-3, with TRBD1 matching over 9 bases. Germline CDR1 and CDR2: MNHEY and SVGAGI. V dropped 5 bases and J dropped 4; count of bases not matched to a gene: 7. This CDR3 region has 15 residues. The CDR3 loop reads CASSRTGERADTQYF. Here the CDR3 DNA reads TGTGCCAGCAGTCGGACAGGGGAACGGGCAGATACGCAGTATTTT.

A few counts support this clone. CDR3 sequence: CASSPGDPHTPGYF. DNA of the CDR3: TGTGCCAGCTCACCGGGTGATCCGCATACACCCGGCTATTTT. The chain has TRBV18 and TRBJ1-3; no definite D call. Trimming removed 3 bases at V and 16 bases at J, with 22 bases between. CDR3 size: 14 residues. CDR1 KGHSH and CDR2 LQKENI come from the germline V gene. Complete variable domain (other parts from reference TRBV18 and TRBJ1-3): NAGVMQNPRHLVRRRGQEARLRCSPMKGHSHVYWYRQLPEEGLKFMVYLQKENIIDESGMPKERFSAEFPKEGPSILRIQQVVRGDSAAYFCASSPGDPHTPGYFGEGSWLTVV.

This clone has only a few counts. The J gene is TRBJ1-1, the V gene TRBV30; the match to TRBD1 covers 8 bases. Germline CDR1 and CDR2: GTSNPN and SVGIG (reference sequence). V shed 5 bases and J 3 bases; nucleotides not matched to a gene: 2. The CDR3 has 12 amino acids. The CDR3 loop is CAWGTGYTEAFF. For the CDR3, the DNA is TGTGCCTGGGGGACAGGCTACACTGAAGCTTTCTTT. Combining the CDR3 with reference TRBV30 and TRBJ1-1 gives the whole variable domain SQTIHQWPATLVQPVGSPLSLECTVEGTSNPNLYWYRQAAGRGLQLLFYSVGIGQISSEVPQNLSASRPQDRQFILSSKKLLLSDSGFYLCAWGTGYTEAFFGQGTRLTVV.

This chain joins TRBV5-1 and TRBJ2-2; 9 bases fit TRBD2. Trimming removed 5 bases from V and 0 bases from J; junction bases left unmatched: 11. The CDR3 totals 18 residues. The V gene's germline CDR1 is SGHRS and CDR2 YFSETQ. The CDR3 coding sequence is TGCGCCAGCAGGTTCCAGGGAGCGGGAGGCGCGAACACCGGGGAGCTGTTTTTT. This codes for CASRFQGAGGANTGELFF.

The rearrangement uses TRBV30 and TRBJ2-7; TRBD2 aligns across 16 bases. The CDR3 is 18 amino acids. Germline values: CDR1 GTSNPN, CDR2 SVGIG (reference sequence). After removal of 2 bases from V and 0 bases from J, the junction contained 7 bases not matched to a gene. This chain's CDR3 is CAWSKPGLAGGSSYEQYF. The CDR3 bases are TGTGCCTGGAGTAAGCCGGGACTAGCGGGAGGGTCCTCCTACGAGCAGTACTTC.

The V and J genes are TRBV30 and TRBJ2-3; 7 bases are a match to TRBD2. Germline V gene sequence: CDR1 GTSNPN, CDR2 SVGIG (reference sequence). This CDR3 spans 15 amino acids. The J segment lost 3 bases and the V segment lost 3 bases, leaving 9 bases of the junction unmatched. CDR3 bases: TGTGCCTGGAGCCGCGGCGGGAGAGTGACAGATACGCAGTATTTT. The encoded protein is CAWSRGGRVTDTQYF. The whole variable domain, remainder taken from reference TRBV30 and TRBJ2-3, is SQTIHQWPATLVQPVGSPLSLECTVEGTSNPNLYWYRQAAGRGLQLLFYSVGIGQISSEVPQNLSASRPQDRQFILSSKKLLLSDSGFYLCAWSRGGRVTDTQYFGPGTRLTVL.

The V call is TRBV27, the J call TRBJ1-4; perhaps TRBD1 as D (6 bases). The CDR3 has 13 residues. V was trimmed by 3 bases and J by 7 bases, leaving 9 bases between them. The germline V gene has CDR1 MNHEY and CDR2 SMNVEV (reference sequence). This CDR3 is CASSFRTAEKLFF. In DNA, the CDR3 is TGTGCCAGCAGTTTCCGGACAGCTGAAAAACTGTTTTTT.

This clone has a handful of counts. V gene TRBV10-3 combines with J gene TRBJ2-3, with 9 nucleotides matching TRBD2. Germline V gene lookup returns CDR1 ENHRY and CDR2 SYGVKD. The CDR3 runs to 15 residues. With V trimmed by 9 bases and J by 3 bases, 10 bases remained unmatched. The CDR3 sequence: CAIMTSGEGTDTQYF. CDR3 sequence (DNA): TGTGCCATAATGACTAGCGGTGAGGGGACAGATACGCAGTATTTT.

V and J are TRBV11-2 and TRBJ2-2; D may be TRBD2 (6 bases). This CDR3 contains 16 residues. V was trimmed by 2 bases and J by 0 bases, leaving 10 bases between them. CDR1 is SGHAT and CDR2 is FQNNGV in the germline V gene. In nucleotides, the CDR3 is TGTGCCAGCAGCTTACCCGCGGGGTCGAACACCGGGGAGCTGTTTTTT. Protein sequence: CASSLPAGSNTGELFF.

This rearrangement joins TRBV11-2 to TRBJ1-3; tentative D call: TRBD1 (5 bases). The V end was cut by 5 bases, the J end by 8 bases, with 16 bases between. Per the germline V gene, CDR1 is SGHAT and CDR2 is FQNNGV. The CDR3 is 14 residues long. The DNA for the CDR3 is TGTGCCAGCAGCGCACACAGCACGGGGGACACCATATATTTT. Amino acids: CASSAHSTGDTIYF.

The J gene is TRBJ1-5, the V gene TRBV10-2; no definite D call. V shed 0 bases and J shed 5 bases, with 17 bases lying between them. The CDR3 runs to 17 residues. Germline CDR1 and CDR2: WSHSY and SAAADI. The CDR3 region has the DNA TGCGCCAGCAGTGAGTCGTCTGGCAGTAAGATTGATCAGCCCCAGCATTTT. Translating gives CASSESSGSKIDQPQHF.

V and J are TRBV7-2 and TRBJ2-2, with TRBD2 matching over 8 bases. CDR1 is SGHTA, CDR2 FQGNSA, per germline. The CDR3 has 16 amino acids. The J segment lost 7 bases and the V segment lost 2 bases, leaving 9 bases of the junction unmatched. Here the CDR3 reads CASSLFGGLAGGELFF. For the CDR3, the DNA is TGTGCCAGCAGCTTATTCGGAGGACTAGCCGGCGGGGAGCTGTTTTTT.

J is TRBJ1-5 and V is TRBV30; D is possibly TRBD1 (6 bases). Germline V lookup: CDR1 GTSNPN, CDR2 SVGIG (reference sequence). The CDR3 runs 16 residues. Deletions cut 0 bases from V and 0 bases from J, with 12 bases between. As DNA, the CDR3 is TGTGCCTGGAGTGTGGGGGGGGCTAATAGCAATCAGCCCCAGCATTTT. It codes for CAWSVGGANSNQPQHF.

This clone showed up many times. V gene TRBV21-1 combines with J gene TRBJ2-1. TRBV21-1 is a documented pseudogene. CDR3 length: 13 residues. The CDR3: CASSNRGANEQFF. DNA for the CDR3: TGTGCCAGCAGCAATAGGGGGGCCAATGAGCAGTTCTTC.

The chain employs TRBV5-1 and TRBJ2-5; a possible D gene is TRBD2 (6 bases). Germline V gene lookup returns CDR1 SGHRS and CDR2 YFSETQ. Between the trimmed V and J ends, which lost 6 bases and 2 bases, there was a span of 14 bases. This CDR3 is 14 amino acids long. The CDR3 DNA reads TGCGCCAGCAACTTAGCGGTACCTCAAGAGACCCAGTACTTC. Amino acids: CASNLAVPQETQYF. Full variable domain (missing parts from reference TRBV5-1 and TRBJ2-5): KAGVTQTPRYLIKTRGQQVTLSCSPISGHRSVSWYQQTPGQGLQFLFEYFSETQRNKGNFPGRFSGRQFSNSRSEMNVSTLELGDSALYLCASNLAVPQETQYFGPGTRLLVL.

The chain has TRBV11-3 and TRBJ2-1; possibly TRBD2 for D (5 bases). The CDR3 sequence is 14 residues long. Germline loops: CDR1 SGHNT, CDR2 YENEEA. V was clipped by 4 bases and J by 6 bases, with 13 bases between them. CDR3 in DNA: TGTGCCAGCAGCTCCGTCCGGGGTAGCAATGAGCAGTTCTTC. This encodes CASSSVRGSNEQFF. The whole variable domain, filled in from reference TRBV11-3 and TRBJ2-1, reads EAGVVQSPRYKIIEKKQPVAFWCNPISGHNTLYWYLQNLGQGPELLIRYENEEAVDDSQLPKDRFSAERLKGVDSTLKIQPAELGDSAVYLCASSSVRGSNEQFFGPGTRLTVL.

This chain links TRBV15 with TRBJ2-7; D ambiguous. The CDR3 contains 17 residues. CDR1 is LNHNV and CDR2 is YYDKDF in the germline V gene (reference sequence). V lost 0 bases to trimming and J lost 0 bases, with 15 bases between them. CDR3 in DNA: TGTGCCACCAGCAGAGAAATCCCCTCGGTCGCCTCCTACGAGCAGTACTTC. This gives the protein CATSREIPSVASYEQYF.

The chain employs TRBV2 and TRBJ2-3; 10 bases fit TRBD2. The trim removed 6 bases at V and 1 base at J, leaving 13 bases unmatched. Germline CDR1 and CDR2: SNHLY and FYNNEI. The CDR3 is made up of 18 amino acids. As DNA, the CDR3 is TGTGCCAGCAGGCCTAGCGGGAGAGAGGTTAGGGGCACAGATACGCAGTATTTT. It codes for CASRPSGREVRGTDTQYF.